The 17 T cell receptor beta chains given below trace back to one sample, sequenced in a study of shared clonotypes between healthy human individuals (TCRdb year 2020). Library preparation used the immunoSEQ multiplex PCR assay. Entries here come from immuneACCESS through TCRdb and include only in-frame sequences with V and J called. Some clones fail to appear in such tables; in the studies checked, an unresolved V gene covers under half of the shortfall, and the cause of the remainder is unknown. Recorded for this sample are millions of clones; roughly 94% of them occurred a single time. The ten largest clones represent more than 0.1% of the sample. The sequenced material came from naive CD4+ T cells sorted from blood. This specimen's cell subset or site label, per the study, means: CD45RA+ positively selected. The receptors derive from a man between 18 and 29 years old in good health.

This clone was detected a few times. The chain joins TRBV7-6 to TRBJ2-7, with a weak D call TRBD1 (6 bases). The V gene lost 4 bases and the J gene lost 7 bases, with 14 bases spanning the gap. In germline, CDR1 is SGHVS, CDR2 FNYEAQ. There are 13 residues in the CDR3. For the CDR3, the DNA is TGTGCCAGCAGCTCCTCAGGGGCGCGGGAGCAGTACTTC. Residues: CASSSSGAREQYF.

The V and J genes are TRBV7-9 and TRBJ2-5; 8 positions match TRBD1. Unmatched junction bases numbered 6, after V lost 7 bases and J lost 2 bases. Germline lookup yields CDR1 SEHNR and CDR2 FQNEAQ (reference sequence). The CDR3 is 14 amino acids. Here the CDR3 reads CASTPDRVQETQYF. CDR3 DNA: TGTGCCAGCACCCCGGACAGGGTTCAAGAGACCCAGTACTTC.

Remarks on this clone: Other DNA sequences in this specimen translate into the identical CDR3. This CDR3 reads CAISESEVETQYF. The CDR3 region has the DNA TGTGCCATCAGTGAGTCAGAGGTAGAGACCCAGTACTTC. The chain carries TRBV10-3 and TRBJ2-5; D not resolved. Germline values: CDR1 ENHRY, CDR2 SYGVKD. CDR3 size: 13 residues. V lost 0 bases and J lost 4, with 6 bases in between.

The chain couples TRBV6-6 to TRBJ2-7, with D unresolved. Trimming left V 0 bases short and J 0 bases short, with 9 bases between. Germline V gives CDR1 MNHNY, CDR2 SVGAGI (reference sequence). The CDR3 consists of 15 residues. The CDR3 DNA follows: TGTGCCAGCAGTTACTCGACGGTGAGCTCCTACGAGCAGTACTTC. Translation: CASSYSTVSSYEQYF.

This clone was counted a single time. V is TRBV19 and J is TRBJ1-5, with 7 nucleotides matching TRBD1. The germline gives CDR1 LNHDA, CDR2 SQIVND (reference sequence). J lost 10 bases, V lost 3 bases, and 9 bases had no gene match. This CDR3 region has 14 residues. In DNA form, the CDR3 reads TGTGCCAGTAGTATGGGGGGACAGTACTTTCCCCAGCATTTT. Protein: CASSMGGQYFPQHF. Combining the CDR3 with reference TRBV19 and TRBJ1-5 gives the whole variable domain DGGITQSPKYLFRKEGQNVTLSCEQNLNHDAMYWYRQDPGQGLRLIYYSQIVNDFQKGDIAEGYSVSREKKESFPLTVTSAQKNPTAFYLCASSMGGQYFPQHFGDGTRLSIL.

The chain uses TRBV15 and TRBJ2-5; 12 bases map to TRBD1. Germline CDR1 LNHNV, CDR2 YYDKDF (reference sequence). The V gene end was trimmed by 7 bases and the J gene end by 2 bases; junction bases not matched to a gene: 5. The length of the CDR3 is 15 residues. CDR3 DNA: TGTGCCACCATCCGGGGACAGGGGGCACAAGAGACCCAGTACTTC. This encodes CATIRGQGAQETQYF. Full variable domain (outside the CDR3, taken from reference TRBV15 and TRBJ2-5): DAMVIQNPRYQVTQFGKPVTLSCSQTLNHNVMYWYQQKSSQAPKLLFHYYDKDFNNEADTPDNFQSRRPNTSFCFLDIRSPGLGDTAMYLCATIRGQGAQETQYFGPGTRLLVL.

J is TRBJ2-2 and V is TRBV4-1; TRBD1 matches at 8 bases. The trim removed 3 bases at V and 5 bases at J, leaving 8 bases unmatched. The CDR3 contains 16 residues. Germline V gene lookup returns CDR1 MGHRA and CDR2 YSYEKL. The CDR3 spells CASSQGWQGATGELFF. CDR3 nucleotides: TGCGCCAGCAGCCAGGGCTGGCAGGGGGCGACCGGGGAGCTGTTTTTT.

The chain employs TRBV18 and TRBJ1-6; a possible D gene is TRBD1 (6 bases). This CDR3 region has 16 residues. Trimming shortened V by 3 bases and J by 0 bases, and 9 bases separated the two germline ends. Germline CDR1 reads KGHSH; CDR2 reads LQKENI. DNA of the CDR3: TGTGCCAGCTCACCCGAGGGGGGCTCCTATAATTCACCCCTCCACTTT. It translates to CASSPEGGSYNSPLHF.

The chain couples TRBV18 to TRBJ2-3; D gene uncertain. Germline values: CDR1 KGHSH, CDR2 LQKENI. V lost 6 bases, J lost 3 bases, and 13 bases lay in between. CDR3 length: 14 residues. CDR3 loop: CASSSLMGTDTQYF. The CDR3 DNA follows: TGTGCCAGCTCCAGTTTGATGGGAACAGATACGCAGTATTTT.

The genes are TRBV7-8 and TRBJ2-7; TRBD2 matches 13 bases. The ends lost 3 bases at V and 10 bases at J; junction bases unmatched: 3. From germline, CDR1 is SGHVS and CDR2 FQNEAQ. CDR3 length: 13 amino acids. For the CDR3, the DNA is TGTGCCAGCAGCTTCGGACTAGCGGGAGACCAGTACTTC. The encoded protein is CASSFGLAGDQYF.

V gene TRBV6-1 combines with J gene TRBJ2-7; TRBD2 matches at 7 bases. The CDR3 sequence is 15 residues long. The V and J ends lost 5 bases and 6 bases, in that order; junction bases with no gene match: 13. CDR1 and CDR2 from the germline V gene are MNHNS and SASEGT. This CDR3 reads CASSKAAAGEVEQYF. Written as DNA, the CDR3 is TGTGCCAGCAGTAAGGCAGCGGCGGGAGAAGTCGAGCAGTACTTC.

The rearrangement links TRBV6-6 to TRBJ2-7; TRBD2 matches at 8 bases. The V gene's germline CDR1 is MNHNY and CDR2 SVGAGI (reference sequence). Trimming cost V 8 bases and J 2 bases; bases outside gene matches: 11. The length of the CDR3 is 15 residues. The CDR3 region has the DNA TGTGCCAGCTCCTCCCCCAGCGGGGGCCCCTACGAGCAGTACTTC. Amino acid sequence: CASSSPSGGPYEQYF.

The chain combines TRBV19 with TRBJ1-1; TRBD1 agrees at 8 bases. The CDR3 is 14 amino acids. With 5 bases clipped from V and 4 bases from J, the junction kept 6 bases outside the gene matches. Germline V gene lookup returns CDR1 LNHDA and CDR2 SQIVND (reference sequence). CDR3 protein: CASSERQGSTEAFF. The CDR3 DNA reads TGTGCCAGTAGTGAAAGACAGGGGTCCACTGAAGCTTTCTTT.

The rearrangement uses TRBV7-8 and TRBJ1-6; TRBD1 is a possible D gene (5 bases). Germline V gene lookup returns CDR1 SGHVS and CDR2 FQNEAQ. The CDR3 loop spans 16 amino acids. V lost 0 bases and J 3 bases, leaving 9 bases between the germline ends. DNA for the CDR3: TGTGCCAGCAGCTTAGCGTTACAGGTCTATAATTCACCCCTCCACTTT. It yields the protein CASSLALQVYNSPLHF. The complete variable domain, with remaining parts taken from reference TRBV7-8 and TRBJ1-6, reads GAGVSQSPRYKVAKRGQDVALRCDPISGHVSLFWYQQALGQGPEFLTYFQNEAQLDKSGLPSDRFFAERPEGSVSTLKIQRTQQEDSAVYLCASSLALQVYNSPLHFGNGTRLTVT.

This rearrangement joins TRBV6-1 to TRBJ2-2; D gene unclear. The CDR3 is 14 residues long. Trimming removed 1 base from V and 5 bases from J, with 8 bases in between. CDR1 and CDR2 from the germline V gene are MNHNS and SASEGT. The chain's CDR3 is CASSEGIMTGELFF. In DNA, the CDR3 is TGTGCCAGCAGTGAAGGGATCATGACCGGGGAGCTGTTTTTT.

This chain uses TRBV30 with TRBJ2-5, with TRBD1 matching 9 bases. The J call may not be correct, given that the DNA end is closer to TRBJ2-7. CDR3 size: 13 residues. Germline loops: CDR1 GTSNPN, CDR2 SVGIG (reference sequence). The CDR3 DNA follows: TGTGCCTGGGGACAGGGGCCGGGCTACGAGCAGTACTTC. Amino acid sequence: CAWGQGPGYEQYF.

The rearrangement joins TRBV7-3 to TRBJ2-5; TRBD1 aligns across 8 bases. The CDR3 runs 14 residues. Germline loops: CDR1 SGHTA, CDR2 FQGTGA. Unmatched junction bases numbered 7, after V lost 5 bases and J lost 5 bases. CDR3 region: CASSAQGAPETQYF. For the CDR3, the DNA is TGTGCCAGCAGCGCCCAGGGGGCGCCGGAGACCCAGTACTTC.